This T cell receptor (beta chain) was profiled in a study of control samples from healthy donors and cancer patients. This CDR3 has 19 residues. Germline assignment: CDR1 SEHNR and CDR2 FQNEAQ (reference sequence). V lost 8 bases to trimming and J lost 0 bases; unmatched junction nucleotides: 14. Generated by immunoSEQ multiplex PCR, the TCRdb table keeps only in-frame clones and is missing some. The top ten clones hold approximately 3.2% of a sample with about 120,000 clones, more than 70% of them seen once. The chain uses TRBV7-9 and TRBJ2-6; TRBD2 matches 9 bases. This TCR was sampled from a middle-aged man in good health. The sample comprised blood. The CDR3 sequence: CASSHTPISGSSGANVLTF. The CDR3 DNA reads as TGTGCCAGCTCGCACACACCCATTAGCGGGAGCTCTGGGGCCAACGTCCTGACTTTC.